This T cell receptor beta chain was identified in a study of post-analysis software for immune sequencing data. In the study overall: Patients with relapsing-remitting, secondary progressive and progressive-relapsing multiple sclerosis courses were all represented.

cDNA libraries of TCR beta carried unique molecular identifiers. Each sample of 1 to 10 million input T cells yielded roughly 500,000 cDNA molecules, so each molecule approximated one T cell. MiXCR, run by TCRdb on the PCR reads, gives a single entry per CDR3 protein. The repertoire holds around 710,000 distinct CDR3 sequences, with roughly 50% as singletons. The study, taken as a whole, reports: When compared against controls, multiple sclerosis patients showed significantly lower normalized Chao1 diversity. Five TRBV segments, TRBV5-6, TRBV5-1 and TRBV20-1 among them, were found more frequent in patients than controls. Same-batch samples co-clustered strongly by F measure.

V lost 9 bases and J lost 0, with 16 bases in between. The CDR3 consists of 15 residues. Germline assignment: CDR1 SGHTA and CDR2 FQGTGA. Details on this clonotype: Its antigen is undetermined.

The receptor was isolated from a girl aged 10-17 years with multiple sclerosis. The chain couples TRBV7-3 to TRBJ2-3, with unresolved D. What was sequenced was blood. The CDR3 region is CASARSGVSTDTQYF. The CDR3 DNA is TGTGCCAGTGCGAGATCTGGCGTTAGCACAGATACGCAGTATTTT.